The clone carrying this T cell receptor (beta chain) was counted a few times. Its specificity is not known. PCR was performed a second time for roughly 6 to 12 cycles using a sample-barcoded 5' primer and a J-beta primer mix. Every individual sample yielded 3 million or more paired-end reads (each containing CDR3). A single record per CDR3 protein comes from TCRdb applying MiXCR to the 5' RACE reads. The sample includes roughly 1,500,000 distinct CDR3 sequences, around 39% of them seen just once. The data belong to a study of blood T cells in healthy people across ages. Healthy Caucasian individuals from Russia aged 6 to 90 served as donors. Overall study findings and caveats: PBMCs that were unsorted prevented a conclusive naive versus antigen-experienced comparison.

The V and J ends lost 3 bases and 2 bases, in that order; junction bases with no gene match: 5. Germline V gives CDR1 SGHDN, CDR2 FVKESK. This CDR3 has 17 amino acids. The chain uses TRBV14 and TRBJ2-1; 12 nucleotides line up with TRBD2. Sequenced material: blood. This clonotype was sampled from a woman aged 18 to 35 in good health. The CDR3 nucleotides are TGTGCCAGCAGCCATCCTAGCGGGAGGGCCCCCTACAATGAGCAGTTCTTC. This codes for CASSHPSGRAPYNEQFF.